These 16 T cell receptor beta chains share one sample of origin, sequenced in a study of T-cell memory formation after mild COVID-19. TCRdb fed the 5' RACE reads into MiXCR, producing one record per CDR3 protein. The table has 30,000 to 45,000 distinct CDR3 sequences, roughly 10% seen once. The sequencing input was PBMCs or a T cell subset sorted from them (not recorded which). Source of these receptors: a man younger than 35 who had mild COVID-19 (a few samples of this study predate the infection). Cell type and time point are not known.

This clonotype is medium-sized in the sample. The chain recombines TRBV15 with TRBJ2-5; the match to TRBD2 covers 13 bases. The CDR3 is 18 amino acids. The V gene's germline CDR1 is LNHNV and CDR2 YYDKDF (reference sequence). Trimming removed 1 base from V and 3 bases from J; junction bases left unmatched: 8. The CDR3 DNA follows: TGTGCCACCAGCAGAGGCTTACTAGCGGGGGGGCCAGAAGAGACCCAGTACTTC. It encodes CATSRGLLAGGPEETQYF.

This clonotype has ten or more counts. The chain employs TRBV5-1 and TRBJ2-7, with D tentatively TRBD2 (5 bases). The CDR3 has 14 residues. V was pared by 4 bases and J by 3 bases, with 14 bases between. CDR1 and CDR2 (germline): SGHRS, YFSETQ. This chain's CDR3 is CASSPPGRDYEQYV. CDR3 bases: TGCGCCAGCAGCCCCCCCGGACGGGACTACGAGCAGTACGTC.

This clonotype was counted ten times or more. The chain carries TRBV7-3 and TRBJ1-1; D might be TRBD1 (6 bases). V lost 8 bases, J lost 3 bases, and 10 bases lay in between. The CDR3 runs to 12 residues. CDR1 and CDR2 from the germline V gene are SGHTA and FQGTGA. This chain's CDR3 is CASSGHYTEAFF. The CDR3 DNA follows: TGTGCCAGCTCGGGACACTACACTGAAGCTTTCTTT.

This clonotype was seen ten or more times. The chain joins TRBV5-1 to TRBJ1-1; D is undetermined. Germline CDR1 reads SGHRS; CDR2 reads YFSETQ. Trimming shortened V by 2 bases and J by 5 bases, and 13 bases separated the two germline ends. This CDR3 region has 14 residues. CDR3 coding DNA: TGCGCCAGCAGCTTTGGAGGGTCGGAGACTGAAGCTTTCTTT. It translates to CASSFGGSETEAFF.

This clonotype was counted at least ten times. The V and J genes are TRBV4-2 and TRBJ2-7; D gene uncertain. The CDR3 covers 13 residues. The V end was cut by 2 bases, the J end by 5 bases, with 10 bases between. The germline V gene has CDR1 LGHNA and CDR2 YNFKEQ. CDR3 sequence reads: CASSQQIGDEQYF. CDR3 DNA sequence: TGTGCCAGCAGCCAACAAATTGGAGACGAGCAGTACTTC.

This clonotype was observed at least ten times. CDR3 nucleotides: TGTGCCAGCAGTTTATCCCGCAGGGAAGAGACCCAGTACTTC. Protein: CASSLSRREETQYF. The chain is built from TRBV27 and TRBJ2-5; D perhaps matches TRBD1 (5 bases). Germline-derived CDR1 and CDR2 are MNHEY and SMNVEV (reference sequence). V lost 0 bases and J lost 3, with 8 bases in between. The CDR3 is made up of 14 amino acids.

The sample holds a few counts of this clonotype. The chain has TRBV27 and TRBJ1-5; tentative D call: TRBD1 (6 bases). There are 14 residues in the CDR3. From germline, CDR1 is MNHEY and CDR2 SMNVEV (reference sequence). V lost 1 base, J lost 14 bases, and 18 bases lay in between. This chain's CDR3 is CASSLLPGAPEEHF. CDR3 DNA: TGTGCCAGCAGTTTATTACCAGGGGCCCCGGAGGAGCATTTT.

This clonotype has just a few counts. The chain carries TRBV7-9 and TRBJ1-4, with a tentative D call TRBD1 (6 bases). V lost 0 bases, J lost 3 bases, and 8 bases lay in between. The CDR3 extends over 15 amino acids. Germline V gives CDR1 SEHNR, CDR2 FQNEAQ (reference sequence). The CDR3 here is CASSLASGANEKLFF. For the CDR3, the DNA is TGTGCCAGCAGCTTAGCGTCAGGGGCTAATGAAAAACTGTTTTTT.

This clonotype showed up many times. The rearrangement uses TRBV29-1 and TRBJ2-2; the D call may be TRBD1 or TRBD2 (5 bases each). CDR1 and CDR2 (germline): SQVTM, ANQGSEA. This CDR3 contains 11 residues. V lost 7 bases and J lost 7, with 10 bases in between. The DNA for the CDR3 is TGCAGCGGGGTGGGGGACGGGGAGCTGTTTTTT. Amino acid sequence: CSGVGDGELFF.

This clonotype was picked up many times. V is TRBV6-5 and J is TRBJ2-5; no firm D call. In germline, CDR1 is MNHEY, CDR2 SVGAGI. V shed 4 bases and J shed 0 bases, with 9 bases lying between them. The CDR3 contains 14 residues. CDR3 amino acids: CASSSRSYQETQYF. The CDR3 bases are TGTGCCAGCAGTTCTCGGTCCTACCAAGAGACCCAGTACTTC.

This clonotype was detected many times. CDR3 region: CASTPQSASGANVLTF. The CDR3 nucleotides read TGTGCCAGCACCCCGCAGTCGGCCTCTGGGGCCAACGTCCTGACTTTC. The V call is TRBV7-2, the J call TRBJ2-6; no definite D call. Germline V CDR1 and CDR2: SGHTA, FQGNSA. CDR3 length: 16 residues. The V end was cut by 7 bases, the J end by 0 bases, with 13 bases between.

The chain links TRBV14 to TRBJ1-1; 11 positions match TRBD1. Germline V gene sequence: CDR1 SGHDN, CDR2 FVKESK. This CDR3 has 12 residues. Trimming took 8 bases from V and 4 from J; bases not matched to a gene: 0. CDR3 protein: CASGQGATEAFF. The CDR3 nucleotides are TGTGCCAGCGGACAGGGGGCCACTGAAGCTTTCTTT.

This clonotype has at least ten counts. The chain joins TRBV7-2 to TRBJ2-7; tentatively, D is TRBD2 (7 bases). CDR1 SGHTA and CDR2 FQGNSA come from the germline V gene. Between the trimmed V and J ends, which lost 2 bases and 4 bases, there was a span of 15 bases. CDR3 length equals 15 residues. The CDR3 sequence: CASSLRGASVYEQYF. The CDR3 nucleotides are TGTGCCAGCAGCTTACGGGGGGCTAGCGTGTACGAGCAGTACTTC.

This clonotype was seen repeatedly, ten times or more. The chain links TRBV14 to TRBJ2-3; the match to TRBD2 covers 9 bases. Germline V CDR1 and CDR2: SGHDN, FVKESK. The V segment lost 5 bases and the J segment 2 bases; nucleotides outside the gene matches: 8. The CDR3 sequence is 16 residues long. The CDR3, as DNA: TGTGCCAGCAGCTTTCTAGCGGGGACCCACACAGATACGCAGTATTTT. It yields the protein CASSFLAGTHTDTQYF. Full variable domain (rest looked up from reference TRBV14 and TRBJ2-3): EAGVTQFPSHSVIEKGQTVTLRCDPISGHDNLYWYRRVMGKEIKFLLHFVKESKQDESGMPNNRFLAERTGGTYSTLKVQPAELEDSGVYFCASSFLAGTHTDTQYFGPGTRLTVL.

Ten or more counts support this clonotype. V gene TRBV7-2 combines with J gene TRBJ2-1; no definite D call. This CDR3 region has 15 residues. The germline CDR1 and CDR2 sequences are SGHTA and FQGNSA. V dropped 5 bases and J dropped 4 bases, with 15 bases sitting between them. The CDR3 DNA is TGTGCCAGCAGCCCGACGGCTAAACGTTACAATGAGCAGTTCTTC. Translating it yields CASSPTAKRYNEQFF.

This clonotype was seen many times. The chain combines TRBV4-1 with TRBJ1-6; D is uncertain. Germline CDR1 and CDR2: MGHRA and YSYEKL. The V gene lost 1 base and the J gene lost 0 bases, with 10 bases spanning the gap. The CDR3 is 17 residues long. CDR3 nucleotide sequence: TGCGCCAGCAGCCAAGGAGGGTTAAGCTCCTATAATTCACCCCTCCACTTT. Amino acid sequence: CASSQGGLSSYNSPLHF.